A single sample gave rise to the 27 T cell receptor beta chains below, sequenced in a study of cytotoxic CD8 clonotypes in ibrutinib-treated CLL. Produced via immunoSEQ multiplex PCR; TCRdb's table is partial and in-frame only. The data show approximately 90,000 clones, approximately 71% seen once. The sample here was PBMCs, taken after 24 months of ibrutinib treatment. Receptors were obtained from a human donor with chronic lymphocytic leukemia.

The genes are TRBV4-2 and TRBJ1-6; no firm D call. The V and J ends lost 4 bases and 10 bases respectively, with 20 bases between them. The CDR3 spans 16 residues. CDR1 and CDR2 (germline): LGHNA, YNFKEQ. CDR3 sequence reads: CASSPSGGRPESPLHF. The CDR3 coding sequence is TGTGCCAGCAGCCCGAGTGGAGGCCGGCCCGAGTCACCCCTCCACTTT.

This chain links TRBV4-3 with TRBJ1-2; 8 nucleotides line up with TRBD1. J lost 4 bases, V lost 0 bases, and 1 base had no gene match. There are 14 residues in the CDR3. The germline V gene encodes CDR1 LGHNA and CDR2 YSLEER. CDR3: CASSQDRGLYGYTF. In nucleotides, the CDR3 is TGCGCCAGCAGCCAAGACAGGGGGCTCTATGGCTACACCTTC.

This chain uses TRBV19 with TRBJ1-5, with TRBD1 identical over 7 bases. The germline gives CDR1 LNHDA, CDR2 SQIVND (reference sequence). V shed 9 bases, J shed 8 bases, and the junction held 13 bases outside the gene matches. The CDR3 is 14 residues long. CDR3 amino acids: CARAGQRLWEPQHF. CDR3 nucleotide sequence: TGTGCCAGAGCGGGACAGAGGCTTTGGGAGCCCCAGCATTTT.

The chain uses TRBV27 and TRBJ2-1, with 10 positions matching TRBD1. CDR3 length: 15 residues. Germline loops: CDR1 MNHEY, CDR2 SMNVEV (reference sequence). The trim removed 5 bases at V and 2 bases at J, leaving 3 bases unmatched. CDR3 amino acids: CASSMTGGAYNEQFF. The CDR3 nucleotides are TGTGCCAGCAGTATGACAGGGGGCGCCTACAATGAGCAGTTCTTC.

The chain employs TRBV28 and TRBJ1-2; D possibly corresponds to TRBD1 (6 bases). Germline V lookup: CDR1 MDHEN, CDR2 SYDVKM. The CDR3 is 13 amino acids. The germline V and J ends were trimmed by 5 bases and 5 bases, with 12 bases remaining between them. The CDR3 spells CASSPGQPYGYTF. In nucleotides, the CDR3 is TGTGCCAGCAGTCCTGGACAGCCATATGGCTACACCTTC.

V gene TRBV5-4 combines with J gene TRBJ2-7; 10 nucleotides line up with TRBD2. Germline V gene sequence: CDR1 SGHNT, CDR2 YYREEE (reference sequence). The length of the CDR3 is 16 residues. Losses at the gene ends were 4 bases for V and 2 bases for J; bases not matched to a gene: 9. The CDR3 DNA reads TGTGCCAGCAGCAGCCCCACTAGCGGGACACCCTACGAGCAGTACTTC. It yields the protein CASSSPTSGTPYEQYF.

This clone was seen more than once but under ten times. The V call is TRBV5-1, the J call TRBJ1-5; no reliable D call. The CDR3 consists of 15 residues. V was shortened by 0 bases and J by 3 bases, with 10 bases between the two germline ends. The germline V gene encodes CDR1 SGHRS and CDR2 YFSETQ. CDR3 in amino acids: CASSLGLGVNQPQHF. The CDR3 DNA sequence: TGCGCCAGCAGCTTGGGGCTGGGAGTCAATCAGCCCCAGCATTTT. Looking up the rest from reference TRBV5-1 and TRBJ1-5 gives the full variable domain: KAGVTQTPRYLIKTRGQQVTLSCSPISGHRSVSWYQQTPGQGLQFLFEYFSETQRNKGNFPGRFSGRQFSNSRSEMNVSTLELGDSALYLCASSLGLGVNQPQHFGDGTRLSIL.

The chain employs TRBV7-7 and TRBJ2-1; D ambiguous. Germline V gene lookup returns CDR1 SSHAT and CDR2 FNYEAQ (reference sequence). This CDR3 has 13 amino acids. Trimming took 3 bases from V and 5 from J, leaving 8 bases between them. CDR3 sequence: CASSFGPDNEQFF. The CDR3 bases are TGTGCCAGCAGCTTCGGACCCGACAATGAGCAGTTCTTC.

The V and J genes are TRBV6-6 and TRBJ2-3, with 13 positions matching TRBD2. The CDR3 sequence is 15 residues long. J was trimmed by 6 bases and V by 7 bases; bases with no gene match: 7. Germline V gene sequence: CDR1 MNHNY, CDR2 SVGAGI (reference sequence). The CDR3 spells CASTPGLAGDDTQYF. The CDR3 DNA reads TGTGCCAGCACTCCTGGACTAGCGGGGGACGATACGCAGTATTTT.

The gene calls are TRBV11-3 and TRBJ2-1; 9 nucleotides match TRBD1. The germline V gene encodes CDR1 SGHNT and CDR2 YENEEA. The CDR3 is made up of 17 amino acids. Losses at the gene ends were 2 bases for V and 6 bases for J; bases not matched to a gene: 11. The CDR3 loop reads CASSLPSGTGSSNEQFF. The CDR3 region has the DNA TGTGCCAGCAGCTTACCTTCCGGGACAGGGTCAAGCAATGAGCAGTTCTTC.

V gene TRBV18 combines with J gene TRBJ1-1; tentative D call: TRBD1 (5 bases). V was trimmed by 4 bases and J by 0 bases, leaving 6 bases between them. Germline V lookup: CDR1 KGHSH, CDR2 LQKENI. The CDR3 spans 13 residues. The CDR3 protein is CASSQQVNTEAFF. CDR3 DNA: TGTGCCAGCTCACAACAGGTGAACACTGAAGCTTTCTTT.

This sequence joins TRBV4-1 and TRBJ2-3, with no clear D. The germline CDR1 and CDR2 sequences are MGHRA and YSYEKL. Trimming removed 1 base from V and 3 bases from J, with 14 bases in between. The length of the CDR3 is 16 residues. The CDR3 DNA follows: TGCGCCAGCAGCCAAGGTCAGCTGCTGAGTACAGATACGCAGTATTTT. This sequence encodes CASSQGQLLSTDTQYF.

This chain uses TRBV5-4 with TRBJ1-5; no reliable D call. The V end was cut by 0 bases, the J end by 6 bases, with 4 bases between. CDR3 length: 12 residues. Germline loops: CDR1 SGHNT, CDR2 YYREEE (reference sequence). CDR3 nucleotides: TGTGCCAGCAGCTTGGTGGGTCAGCCCCAGCATTTT. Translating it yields CASSLVGQPQHF.

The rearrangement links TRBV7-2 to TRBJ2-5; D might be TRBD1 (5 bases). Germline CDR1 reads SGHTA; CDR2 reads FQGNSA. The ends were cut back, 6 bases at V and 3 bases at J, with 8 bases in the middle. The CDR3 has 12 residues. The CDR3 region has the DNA TGTGCCAGCAGTAAGGGGAAAGAGACCCAGTACTTC. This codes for CASSKGKETQYF. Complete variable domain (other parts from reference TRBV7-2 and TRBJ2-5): GAGVSQSPSNKVTEKGKDVELRCDPISGHTALYWYRQSLGQGLEFLIYFQGNSAPDKSGLPSDRFSAERTGGSVSTLTIQRTQQEDSAVYLCASSKGKETQYFGPGTRLLVL.

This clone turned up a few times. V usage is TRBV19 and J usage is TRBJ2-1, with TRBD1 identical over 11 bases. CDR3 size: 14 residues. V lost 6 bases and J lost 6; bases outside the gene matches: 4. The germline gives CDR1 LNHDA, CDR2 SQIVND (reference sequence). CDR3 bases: TGTGCCAGTAGGCCGGGGACAGGGGGCAATGAGCAGTTCTTC. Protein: CASRPGTGGNEQFF.

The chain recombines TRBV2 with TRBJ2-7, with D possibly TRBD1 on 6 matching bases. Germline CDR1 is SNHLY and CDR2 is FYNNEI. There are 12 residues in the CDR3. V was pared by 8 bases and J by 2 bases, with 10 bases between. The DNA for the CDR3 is TGTGCCAGCTGGTGGGGGCCCTACGAGCAGTACTTC. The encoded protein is CASWWGPYEQYF. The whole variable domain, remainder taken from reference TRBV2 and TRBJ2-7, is EPEVTQTPSHQVTQMGQEVILRCVPISNHLYFYWYRQILGQKVEFLVSFYNNEISEKSEIFDDQFSVERPDGSNFTLKIRSTKLEDSAMYFCASWWGPYEQYFGPGTRLTVT.

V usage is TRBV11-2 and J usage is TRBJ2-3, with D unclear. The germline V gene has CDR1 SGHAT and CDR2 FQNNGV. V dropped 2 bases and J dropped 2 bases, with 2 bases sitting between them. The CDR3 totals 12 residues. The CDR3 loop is CASSLNTDTQYF. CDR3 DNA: TGTGCCAGCAGCTTAAACACAGATACGCAGTATTTT.

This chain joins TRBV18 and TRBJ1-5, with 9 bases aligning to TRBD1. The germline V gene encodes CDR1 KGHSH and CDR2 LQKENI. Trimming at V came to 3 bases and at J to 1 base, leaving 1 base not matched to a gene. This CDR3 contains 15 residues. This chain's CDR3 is CASSPGQGSNQPQHF. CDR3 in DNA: TGTGCCAGCTCACCGGGACAGGGCAGCAATCAGCCCCAGCATTTT. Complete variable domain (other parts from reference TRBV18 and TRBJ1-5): NAGVMQNPRHLVRRRGQEARLRCSPMKGHSHVYWYRQLPEEGLKFMVYLQKENIIDESGMPKERFSAEFPKEGPSILRIQQVVRGDSAAYFCASSPGQGSNQPQHFGDGTRLSIL.

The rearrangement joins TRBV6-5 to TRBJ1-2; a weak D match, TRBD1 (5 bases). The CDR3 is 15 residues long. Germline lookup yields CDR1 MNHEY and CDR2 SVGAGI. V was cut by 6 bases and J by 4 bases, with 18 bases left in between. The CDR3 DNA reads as TGTGCCAGCAGAGTAGCCCCAGGGTCATCCTATGGCTACACCTTC. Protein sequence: CASRVAPGSSYGYTF.

The CDR3 DNA sequence: TGTGCCAGCAGTCAGGGGTGGAGCAATCAGCCCCAGCATTTT. It specifies CASSQGWSNQPQHF. This chain links TRBV27 with TRBJ1-5; possibly TRBD1 for D (6 bases). CDR3 size: 14 residues. Germline V CDR1 and CDR2: MNHEY, SMNVEV (reference sequence). Trimming cost V 5 bases and J 1 base, with 9 bases left between them.

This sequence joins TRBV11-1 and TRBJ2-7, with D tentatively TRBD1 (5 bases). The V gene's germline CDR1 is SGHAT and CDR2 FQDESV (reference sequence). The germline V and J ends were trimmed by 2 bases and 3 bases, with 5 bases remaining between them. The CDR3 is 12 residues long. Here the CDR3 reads CASSLRGYEQYF. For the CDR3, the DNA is TGTGCCAGCAGCTTAAGGGGCTACGAGCAGTACTTC.

The CDR3 nucleotides read TGTGCCAGCTCACCACAGGCAGGGAGCACAGATACGCAGTATTTT. Protein sequence: CASSPQAGSTDTQYF. V is TRBV18 and J is TRBJ2-3, with D perhaps matching TRBD1 (5 bases). The V end lost 1 base, the J end lost 0 bases, and 8 bases lay between the germline ends. The CDR3 contains 15 residues. The germline V gene encodes CDR1 KGHSH and CDR2 LQKENI.

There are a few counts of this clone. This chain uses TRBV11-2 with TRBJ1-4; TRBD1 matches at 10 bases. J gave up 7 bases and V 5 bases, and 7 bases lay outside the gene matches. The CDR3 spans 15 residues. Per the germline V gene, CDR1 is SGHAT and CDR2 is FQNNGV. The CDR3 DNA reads TGTGCCAGCAGCCTCCGGGACAGGGGAGGTGAAAAACTGTTTTTT. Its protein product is CASSLRDRGGEKLFF.

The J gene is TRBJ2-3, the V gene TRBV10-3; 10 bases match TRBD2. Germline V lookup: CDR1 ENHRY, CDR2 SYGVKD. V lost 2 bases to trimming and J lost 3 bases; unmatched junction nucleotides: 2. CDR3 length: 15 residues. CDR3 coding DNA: TGTGCCATCAGTGAGCCTAGCGGGAGAACAGATACGCAGTATTTT. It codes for CAISEPSGRTDTQYF.

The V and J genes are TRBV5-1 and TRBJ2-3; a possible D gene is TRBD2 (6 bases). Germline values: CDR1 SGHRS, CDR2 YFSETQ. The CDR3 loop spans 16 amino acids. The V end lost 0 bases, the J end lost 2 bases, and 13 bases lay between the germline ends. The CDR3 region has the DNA TGCGCCAGCAGCTTGGCGTGGGACTTTCTCACAGATACGCAGTATTTT. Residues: CASSLAWDFLTDTQYF.

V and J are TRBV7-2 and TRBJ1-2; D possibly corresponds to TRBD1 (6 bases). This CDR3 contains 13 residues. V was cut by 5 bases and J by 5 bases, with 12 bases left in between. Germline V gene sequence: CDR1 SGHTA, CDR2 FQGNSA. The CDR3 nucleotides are TGTGCCAGCAGCCCCAGGGGAGGTTATGGCTACACCTTC. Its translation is CASSPRGGYGYTF.

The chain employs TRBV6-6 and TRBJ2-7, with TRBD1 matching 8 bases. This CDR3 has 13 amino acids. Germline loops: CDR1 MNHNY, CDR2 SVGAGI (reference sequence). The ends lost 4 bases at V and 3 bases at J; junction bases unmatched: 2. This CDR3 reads CASSWTGNYEQYF. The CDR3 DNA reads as TGTGCCAGCAGTTGGACAGGGAACTACGAGCAGTACTTC.